Below are 32 T cell receptor beta chains sequenced from a single sample in a study of cytomegalovirus exposure and HLA in healthy donors. The PCR used 60 Vbeta and 13 Jbeta primers. Assay: immunoSEQ multiplex PCR; the TCRdb copy retains only in-frame clones and omits some. The sample records some 180,000 clones, 76% being singletons. The sequencing sample was made of PBMCs. These receptors were obtained from a man younger than 30 in good health and CMV-seronegative.

This chain connects TRBV2 to TRBJ2-7; D is unresolved. Germline V lookup: CDR1 SNHLY, CDR2 FYNNEI. The CDR3 sequence is 14 residues long. Trimming removed 5 bases from V and 1 base from J, with 12 bases in between. Here the CDR3 DNA reads TGTGCCAGCAGTCAAGGTCTTTCTTCCTACGAGCAGTACTTC. It specifies CASSQGLSSYEQYF.

This clone was seen only once. CDR3 loop: CASSVSSPWAAANTGELFF. Here the CDR3 DNA reads TGTGCCAGCAGCGTATCTTCCCCATGGGCAGCAGCGAACACCGGGGAGCTGTTTTTT. This chain joins TRBV9 and TRBJ2-2; D is ambiguous. The CDR3 is 19 residues long. CDR1 is SGDLS and CDR2 is YYNGEE in the germline V gene. V was trimmed by 1 base and J by 0 bases, leaving 19 bases between them.

This clone showed up just once. The J gene is TRBJ2-2, the V gene TRBV2; D is ambiguous. Germline CDR1 and CDR2: SNHLY and FYNNEI. V shed 1 base and J shed 8 bases, with 8 bases lying between them. This CDR3 contains 13 residues. The CDR3 here is CASSEGFGGELFF. The CDR3 region has the DNA TGTGCCAGCAGTGAAGGGTTCGGTGGGGAGCTGTTTTTT. The variable domain in full, completed from reference TRBV2 and TRBJ2-2, reads EPEVTQTPSHQVTQMGQEVILRCVPISNHLYFYWYRQILGQKVEFLVSFYNNEISEKSEIFDDQFSVERPDGSNFTLKIRSTKLEDSAMYFCASSEGFGGELFFGEGSRLTVL.

The V call is TRBV7-9, the J call TRBJ1-2; D unresolved. V was trimmed by 2 bases and J by 7 bases, leaving 5 bases between them. CDR1 is SEHNR and CDR2 is FQNEAQ in the germline V gene (reference sequence). This CDR3 is built from 11 residues. CDR3 sequence reads: CASSLRGGYTF. The CDR3 nucleotides are TGTGCCAGCAGCTTACGAGGTGGCTACACCTTC.

The DNA of the CDR3 is TGCGCCAGCAGCTTGGGGGGGACAGCAATTTCCTACGAGCAGTACTTC. Its protein is CASSLGGTAISYEQYF. V gene TRBV5-1 combines with J gene TRBJ2-5, with 7 bases matching TRBD1. Matching the DNA end better, TRBJ2-7 makes the J call doubtful. This CDR3 comprises 16 residues. Looked up from germline, CDR1 is SGHRS and CDR2 is YFSETQ.

Note on this clone: A read error may produce the germline difference seen at one junction end. J is TRBJ2-1 and V is TRBV15; D is ambiguous. Germline CDR1 and CDR2: LNHNV and YYDKDF (reference sequence). This CDR3 spans 14 amino acids. This CDR3 reads CATSGDNYPNEQFF. The CDR3 coding sequence is TGTGCCACCAGCGGAGATAATTATCCCAATGAGCAGTTCTTC.

As concerns this clone: Mismatch with germline at one junction end may stem from a read error. The chain joins TRBV7-9 to TRBJ2-1; the match to TRBD1 covers 8 bases. The CDR3 runs to 15 residues. Germline V lookup: CDR1 SEHNR, CDR2 FQNEAQ (reference sequence). The CDR3 coding sequence is TGTTCCAGCAGCTCTGGGACAGGAGTCTACAATGAGCAGTTCTTC. Protein sequence: CSSSSGTGVYNEQFF.

The chain uses TRBV15 and TRBJ1-3, with 7 bases aligning to TRBD1. The germline gives CDR1 LNHNV, CDR2 YYDKDF (reference sequence). This CDR3 region has 18 residues. V shed 5 bases, J shed 0 bases, and the junction held 13 bases outside the gene matches. The CDR3: CATSAGDSHTPSGNTIYF. Written as DNA, the CDR3 is TGTGCCACCAGCGCCGGGGACAGCCATACGCCCTCTGGAAACACCATATATTTT. The complete variable domain, with remaining parts taken from reference TRBV15 and TRBJ1-3, reads DAMVIQNPRYQVTQFGKPVTLSCSQTLNHNVMYWYQQKSSQAPKLLFHYYDKDFNNEADTPDNFQSRRPNTSFCFLDIRSPGLGDTAMYLCATSAGDSHTPSGNTIYFGEGSWLTVV.

The gene calls are TRBV4-2 and TRBJ2-1, with D possibly matching TRBD2 (6 bases). The CDR3 is made up of 17 amino acids. Trimming cost V 3 bases and J 0 bases, with 15 bases left between them. Germline V CDR1 and CDR2: LGHNA, YNFKEQ. The CDR3 nucleotides are TGTGCCAGCAGCCAGGTAGGGCGGGGCTCCTCCTACAATGAGCAGTTCTTC. Its protein product is CASSQVGRGSSYNEQFF.

The chain is built from TRBV28 and TRBJ1-2; tentatively, D is TRBD1 (5 bases). There are 14 residues in the CDR3. From germline, CDR1 is MDHEN and CDR2 SYDVKM. The V and J ends lost 8 bases and 6 bases respectively, with 19 bases between them. CDR3 DNA: TGTGCCAGCGGGGGGACTTCCTTGAGCAATGGCTACACCTTC. This sequence encodes CASGGTSLSNGYTF.

This sequence joins TRBV14 and TRBJ1-3; tentative D call: TRBD1 (5 bases). The CDR3 loop spans 16 amino acids. V gave up 1 base and J gave up 7 bases, with 17 bases separating them. Germline V gene sequence: CDR1 SGHDN, CDR2 FVKESK. CDR3 sequence reads: CASSQARTRAWNTIYF. In DNA, the CDR3 is TGTGCCAGCAGCCAAGCCCGGACAAGGGCGTGGAACACCATATATTTT.

V is TRBV27 and J is TRBJ1-5; 7 nucleotides line up with TRBD1. This CDR3 region has 13 residues. CDR1 and CDR2 (germline): MNHEY, SMNVEV (reference sequence). J was trimmed by 4 bases and V by 5 bases; bases with no gene match: 2. CDR3 sequence (DNA): TGTGCCAGCAGTCAGGGGGTGAATCAGCCCCAGCATTTT. This gives the protein CASSQGVNQPQHF.

The chain's CDR3 is CASSLAGLAGGRYNEQFF. The CDR3 bases are TGTGCCAGCAGCTTAGCGGGACTAGCGGGGGGAAGGTACAATGAGCAGTTCTTC. The chain uses TRBV7-2 and TRBJ2-1, with 15 bases matching TRBD2. With 0 bases clipped from V and 4 bases from J, the junction kept 4 bases outside the gene matches. The germline gives CDR1 SGHTA, CDR2 FQGNSA. The CDR3 totals 18 residues.

This chain links TRBV27 with TRBJ2-3; 8 nucleotides match TRBD1. This CDR3 spans 15 amino acids. V shed 7 bases and J 4 bases; nucleotides not matched to a gene: 10. Germline CDR1 is MNHEY and CDR2 is SMNVEV (reference sequence). The CDR3 nucleotides read TGTGCCAGCACTAGGGCAGGGGGCGCAGCAGATACGCAGTATTTT. Amino acids: CASTRAGGAADTQYF.

The chain links TRBV6-6 to TRBJ1-2, with TRBD1 identical over 11 bases. This CDR3 has 15 amino acids. V lost 6 bases and J lost 8; bases outside the gene matches: 11. Germline CDR1 MNHNY, CDR2 SVGAGI (reference sequence). CDR3 nucleotides: TGTGCCAGCAGGCCTAACCGGGACAGGGGGTACGGCTACACCTTC. Its protein product is CASRPNRDRGYGYTF.

The V gene is TRBV4-1, the J gene TRBJ1-6, with 8 bases matching TRBD1. The CDR3 totals 18 residues. Germline V gene lookup returns CDR1 MGHRA and CDR2 YSYEKL. V lost 1 base and J lost 7; bases outside the gene matches: 12. CDR3 sequence: CASSQGIFDRGRNSPLHF. The CDR3 nucleotides read TGCGCCAGCAGCCAAGGGATCTTCGACAGGGGTCGCAATTCACCCCTCCACTTT.

V is TRBV6-5 and J is TRBJ1-2, with no clear D. The ends were cut back, 2 bases at V and 8 bases at J, with 18 bases in the middle. Germline lookup yields CDR1 MNHEY and CDR2 SVGAGI. The CDR3 is made up of 15 amino acids. In DNA, the CDR3 is TGTGCCAGCAGTTACCGGAAAAGCGGTAAAGGAGGCTACACCTTC. Its protein product is CASSYRKSGKGGYTF.

The gene calls are TRBV5-6 and TRBJ1-2; D not certain. The CDR3 contains 13 residues. The germline V gene encodes CDR1 SGHDT and CDR2 YYEEEE. Between the trimmed V and J ends, which lost 1 base and 8 bases, there was a span of 12 bases. The CDR3 sequence is CASSLSREGGYTF. The CDR3 DNA follows: TGTGCCAGCAGCTTGTCGAGGGAAGGAGGCTACACCTTC. Full variable domain (outside the CDR3, taken from reference TRBV5-6 and TRBJ1-2): DAGVTQSPTHLIKTRGQQVTLRCSPKSGHDTVSWYQQALGQGPQFIFQYYEEEERQRGNFPDRFSGHQFPNYSSELNVNALLLGDSALYLCASSLSREGGYTFGSGTRLTVV.

This clone occurred a few times. The V and J genes are TRBV6-5 and TRBJ1-3; a possible D gene is TRBD1 (6 bases). The V gene lost 6 bases and the J gene lost 3 bases, with 12 bases spanning the gap. CDR1 and CDR2 (germline): MNHEY, SVGAGI. The CDR3 has 14 amino acids. For the CDR3, the DNA is TGTGCCAGCAGCCAAGGGGGGGGTGGAAACACCATATATTTT. Its protein product is CASSQGGGGNTIYF.

This chain connects TRBV5-5 to TRBJ2-3, with D possibly being TRBD2 (6 bases). V was pared by 1 base and J by 2 bases, with 14 bases between. CDR1 and CDR2 from the germline V gene are SGHKS and YYEKEE (reference sequence). CDR3 size: 16 residues. CDR3 sequence: CASSLSTGVTTDTQYF. CDR3 nucleotides: TGTGCCAGCAGCTTGAGTACGGGGGTAACCACAGATACGCAGTATTTT. Complete variable domain (other parts from reference TRBV5-5 and TRBJ2-3): DAGVTQSPTHLIKTRGQQVTLRCSPISGHKSVSWYQQVLGQGPQFIFQYYEKEERGRGNFPDRFSARQFPNYSSELNVNALLLGDSALYLCASSLSTGVTTDTQYFGPGTRLTVL.

This rearrangement joins TRBV6-1 to TRBJ2-3, with TRBD1 matching 7 bases. CDR1 MNHNS and CDR2 SASEGT come from the germline V gene. This CDR3 is 15 amino acids long. V lost 9 bases and J lost 3; bases outside the gene matches: 12. CDR3 DNA sequence: TGTGCCAGAGGGGACAGCACAAAAAGGACAGATACGCAGTATTTT. Translating gives CARGDSTKRTDTQYF.

This CDR3 is CASSPDTDTQYF. The CDR3 DNA is TGTGCCAGCAGCCCAGACACAGATACGCAGTATTTT. The chain employs TRBV7-9 and TRBJ2-3; D is unresolved. The germline V gene encodes CDR1 SEHNR and CDR2 FQNEAQ (reference sequence). V dropped 5 bases and J dropped 2 bases, with 5 bases sitting between them. This CDR3 comprises 12 residues.

The chain links TRBV4-1 to TRBJ1-2; D gene ambiguous. The V end lost 0 bases, the J end lost 5 bases, and 7 bases lay between the germline ends. There are 13 residues in the CDR3. Germline CDR1 MGHRA, CDR2 YSYEKL. CDR3 nucleotides: TGCGCCAGCAGCCAAGAGAGAGGGTATGGCTACACCTTC. Its translation is CASSQERGYGYTF.

This sequence joins TRBV5-6 and TRBJ1-4; D perhaps matches TRBD1 (5 bases). Germline V gene lookup returns CDR1 SGHDT and CDR2 YYEEEE. The CDR3 covers 14 residues. V lost 0 bases and J 5 bases, leaving 8 bases between the germline ends. CDR3 region: CASSLGQRNEKLFF. In nucleotides, the CDR3 is TGTGCCAGCAGCTTGGGACAGCGAAATGAAAAACTGTTTTTT.

The chain couples TRBV28 to TRBJ2-3; maybe TRBD2 (5 bases). The length of the CDR3 is 14 residues. The V gene's germline CDR1 is MDHEN and CDR2 SYDVKM. With 2 bases removed from V and 0 bases from J, the gap between germline ends came to 6 bases. Written as DNA, the CDR3 is TGTGCCAGCAGTTTAGTAGCGAGCACAGATACGCAGTATTTT. This gives the protein CASSLVASTDTQYF.

The V gene is TRBV4-1, the J gene TRBJ1-6, with 7 positions matching TRBD1. Looked up from germline, CDR1 is MGHRA and CDR2 is YSYEKL. This CDR3 contains 16 residues. V shed 0 bases, J shed 10 bases, and the junction held 9 bases outside the gene matches. The CDR3: CASSQDPRQGNSPLHF. DNA for the CDR3: TGCGCCAGCAGCCAAGACCCCCGACAGGGTAACTCACCCCTCCACTTT.

A note on this clone: The junction differs from germline at one of its ends, possibly a read error. The chain has TRBV7-9 and TRBJ1-5; D might be TRBD1 (6 bases). CDR1 and CDR2 (germline): SEHNR, FQNEAQ (reference sequence). The CDR3 totals 14 residues. The CDR3 reads CSSSTDSSNQPQHF. CDR3 in DNA: TGTTCCAGCAGCACGGACAGTAGCAATCAGCCCCAGCATTTT.

The chain has TRBV9 and TRBJ2-7; TRBD1 matches at 8 bases. This CDR3 spans 19 amino acids. The J segment lost 3 bases and the V segment lost 0 bases, leaving 17 bases of the junction unmatched. The germline V gene encodes CDR1 SGDLS and CDR2 YYNGEE. The CDR3, as DNA: TGTGCCAGCAGCGTAGCTACGGGGGCAGGGGGCGATTTGAGCTACGAGCAGTACTTC. As protein: CASSVATGAGGDLSYEQYF.

This chain links TRBV2 with TRBJ2-7; D call uncertain. Germline-derived CDR1 and CDR2 are SNHLY and FYNNEI. Trimming shortened V by 6 bases and J by 0 bases, and 6 bases separated the two germline ends. The CDR3 has 12 amino acids. For the CDR3, the DNA is TGTGCCAGCAGCGATAGCTCCTACGAGCAGTACTTC. Its translation is CASSDSSYEQYF.

The V call is TRBV2, the J call TRBJ1-2; weak D call: TRBD1 (6 bases). Germline lookup yields CDR1 SNHLY and CDR2 FYNNEI. The CDR3 has 16 residues. With 4 bases removed from V and 5 bases from J, the gap between germline ends came to 20 bases. Here the CDR3 reads CASSALIQGIPYGYTF. The CDR3 bases are TGTGCCAGCAGTGCGTTGATCCAGGGGATCCCTTATGGCTACACCTTC.

This clone was found a few times. The rearrangement links TRBV6-1 to TRBJ2-3, with TRBD1 identical over 7 bases. The length of the CDR3 is 15 residues. The V segment lost 6 bases and the J segment 3 bases; nucleotides outside the gene matches: 9. CDR1 and CDR2 from the germline V gene are MNHNS and SASEGT. CDR3 sequence (DNA): TGTGCCAGCAGCCCCGGGACAGTAAGGACAGATACGCAGTATTTT. Its protein product is CASSPGTVRTDTQYF.

A remark on this clone: This specimen includes other DNA sequences encoding the same CDR3. This chain uses TRBV6-1 with TRBJ2-1; 7 bases are shared with TRBD1. The CDR3 is made up of 14 amino acids. The junction had 6 bases not matched to a gene; V was cut back by 6 bases and J by 4 bases. The germline gives CDR1 MNHNS, CDR2 SASEGT. This chain's CDR3 is CASSLSTGYNEQFF. The CDR3 region has the DNA TGTGCCAGCAGCCTATCGACAGGGTACAATGAGCAGTTCTTC.